This TCR beta chain was captured in a study of blood T cell repertoires in COVID-19. Using immunoSEQ multiplex PCR, the repertoire was profiled, and TCRdb retains in-frame clones only, with some absent. The table records 85,000 to 110,000 clones, about 80% of them present only once. Germline CDR1 is SGHKS and CDR2 is YYEKEE (reference sequence). V was trimmed by 3 bases and J by 5 bases, leaving 8 bases between them. The CDR3 loop spans 12 amino acids. Material: peripheral blood. This sequence was found in a human donor in a cohort sampled during active COVID-19. This chain links TRBV5-5 with TRBJ2-5; no clear D. The CDR3 DNA follows: TGTGCCAGCAGCTATACTTCGGAGACCCAGTACTTC. Protein sequence: CASSYTSETQYF.